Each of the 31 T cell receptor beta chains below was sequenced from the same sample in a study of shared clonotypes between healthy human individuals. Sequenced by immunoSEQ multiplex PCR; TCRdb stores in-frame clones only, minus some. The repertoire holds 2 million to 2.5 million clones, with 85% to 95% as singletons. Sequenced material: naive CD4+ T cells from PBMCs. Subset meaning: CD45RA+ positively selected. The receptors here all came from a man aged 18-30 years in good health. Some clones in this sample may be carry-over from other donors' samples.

CDR3: CASRPWGGGYEQYF. The CDR3 DNA reads TGCGCCAGCCGGCCATGGGGGGGCGGCTACGAGCAGTACTTC. V usage is TRBV5-1 and J usage is TRBJ2-7; a weak D match, TRBD2 (7 bases). The CDR3 contains 14 residues. V gave up 7 bases and J gave up 3 bases, with 17 bases separating them. Germline V gene lookup returns CDR1 SGHRS and CDR2 YFSETQ.

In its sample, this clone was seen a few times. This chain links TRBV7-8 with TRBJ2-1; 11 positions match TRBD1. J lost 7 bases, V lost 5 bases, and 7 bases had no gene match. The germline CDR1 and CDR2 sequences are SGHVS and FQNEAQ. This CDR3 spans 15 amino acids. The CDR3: CASSLGQGALNEQFF. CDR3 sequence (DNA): TGTGCCAGCAGCCTTGGACAGGGGGCTTTGAATGAGCAGTTCTTC.

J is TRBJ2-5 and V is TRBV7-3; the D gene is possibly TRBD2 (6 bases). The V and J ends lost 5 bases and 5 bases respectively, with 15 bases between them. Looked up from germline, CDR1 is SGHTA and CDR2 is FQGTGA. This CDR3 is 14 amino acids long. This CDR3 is CASSPRAGWETQYF. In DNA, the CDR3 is TGTGCCAGCAGCCCCCGGGCGGGATGGGAGACCCAGTACTTC.

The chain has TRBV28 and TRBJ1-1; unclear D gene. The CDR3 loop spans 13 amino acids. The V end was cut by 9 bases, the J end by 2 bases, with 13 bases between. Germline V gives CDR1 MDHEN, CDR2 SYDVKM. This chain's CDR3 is CASIYMGNTEAFF. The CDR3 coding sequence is TGTGCCAGTATATACATGGGAAACACTGAAGCTTTCTTT.

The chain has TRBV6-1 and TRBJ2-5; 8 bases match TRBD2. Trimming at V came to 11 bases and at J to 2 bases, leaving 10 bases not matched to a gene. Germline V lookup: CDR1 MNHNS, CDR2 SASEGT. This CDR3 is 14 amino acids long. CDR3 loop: CASRGGTTQETQYF. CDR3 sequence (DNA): TGTGCCTCCCGGGGGGGTACGACGCAAGAGACCCAGTACTTC.

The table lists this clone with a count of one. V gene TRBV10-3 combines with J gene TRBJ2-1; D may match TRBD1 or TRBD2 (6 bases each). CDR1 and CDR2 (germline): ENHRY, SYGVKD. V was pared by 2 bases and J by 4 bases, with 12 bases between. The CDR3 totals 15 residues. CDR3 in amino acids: CAISERGESYNEQFF. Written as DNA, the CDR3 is TGTGCCATCAGTGAGAGGGGGGAGTCATACAATGAGCAGTTCTTC.

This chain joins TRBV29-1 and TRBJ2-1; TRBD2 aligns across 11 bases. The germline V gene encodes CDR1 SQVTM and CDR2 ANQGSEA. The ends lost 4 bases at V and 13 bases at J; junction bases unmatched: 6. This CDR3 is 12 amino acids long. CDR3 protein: CSVGGTSGNQFF. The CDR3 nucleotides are TGCAGCGTTGGGGGGACTAGCGGAAATCAGTTCTTC.

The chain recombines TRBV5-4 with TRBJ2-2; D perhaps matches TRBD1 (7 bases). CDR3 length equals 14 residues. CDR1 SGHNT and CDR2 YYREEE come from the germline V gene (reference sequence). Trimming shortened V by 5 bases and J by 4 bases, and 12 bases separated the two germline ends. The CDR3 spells CASRSQGGTGELFF. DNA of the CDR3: TGTGCCAGCAGGTCGCAGGGGGGCACCGGGGAGCTGTTTTTT.

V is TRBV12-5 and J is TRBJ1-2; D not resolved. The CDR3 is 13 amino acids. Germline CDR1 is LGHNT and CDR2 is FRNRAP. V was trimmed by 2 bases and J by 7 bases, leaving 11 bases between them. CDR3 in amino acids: CASGLTRSGGYTF. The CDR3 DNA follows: TGTGCTAGTGGTTTGACGAGGTCCGGTGGCTACACCTTC. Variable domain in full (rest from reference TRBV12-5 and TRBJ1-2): DARVTQTPRHKVTEMGQEVTMRCQPILGHNTVFWYRQTMMQGLELLAYFRNRAPLDDSGMPKDRFSAEMPDATLATLKIQPSEPRDSAVYFCASGLTRSGGYTFGSGTRLTVV.

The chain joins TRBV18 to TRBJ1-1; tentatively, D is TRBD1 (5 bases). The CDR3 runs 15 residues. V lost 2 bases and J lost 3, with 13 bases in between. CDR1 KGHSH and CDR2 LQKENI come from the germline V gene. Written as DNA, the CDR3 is TGTGCCAGCTCACCAAGGGCAGGAGGGGACACTGAAGCTTTCTTT. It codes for CASSPRAGGDTEAFF. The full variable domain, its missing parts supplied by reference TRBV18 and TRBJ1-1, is NAGVMQNPRHLVRRRGQEARLRCSPMKGHSHVYWYRQLPEEGLKFMVYLQKENIIDESGMPKERFSAEFPKEGPSILRIQQVVRGDSAAYFCASSPRAGGDTEAFFGQGTRLTVV.

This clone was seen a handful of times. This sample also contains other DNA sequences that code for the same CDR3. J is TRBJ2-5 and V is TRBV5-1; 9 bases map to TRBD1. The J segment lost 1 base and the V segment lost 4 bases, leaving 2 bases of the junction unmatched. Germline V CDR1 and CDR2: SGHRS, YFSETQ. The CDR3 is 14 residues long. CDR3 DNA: TGCGCCAGCAGCAGGGGACAGGGCCAAGAGACCCAGTACTTC. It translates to CASSRGQGQETQYF.

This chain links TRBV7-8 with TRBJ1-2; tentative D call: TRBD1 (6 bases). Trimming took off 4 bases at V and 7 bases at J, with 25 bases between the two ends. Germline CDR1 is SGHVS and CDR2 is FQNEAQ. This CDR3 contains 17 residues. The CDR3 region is CASSSRREGGVISGYTF. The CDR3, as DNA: TGTGCCAGCAGCTCCAGACGTGAGGGGGGAGTTATCAGTGGCTACACCTTC.

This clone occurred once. This CDR3 is CASSPDRLANYGYTF. The CDR3 region has the DNA TGTGCCAGCAGCCCGGACAGACTGGCTAACTATGGCTACACCTTC. The chain is built from TRBV6-1 and TRBJ1-2, with D possibly being TRBD1 (6 bases). Trimming took off 6 bases at V and 0 bases at J, with 14 bases between the two ends. Looked up from germline, CDR1 is MNHNS and CDR2 is SASEGT. This CDR3 is built from 15 residues.

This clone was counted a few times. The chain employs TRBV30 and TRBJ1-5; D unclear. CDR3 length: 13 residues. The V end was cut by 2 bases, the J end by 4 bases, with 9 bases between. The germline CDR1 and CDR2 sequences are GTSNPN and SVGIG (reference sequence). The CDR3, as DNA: TGTGCCTGGAGTCTACACGAAAATCAGCCCCAGCATTTT. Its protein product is CAWSLHENQPQHF.

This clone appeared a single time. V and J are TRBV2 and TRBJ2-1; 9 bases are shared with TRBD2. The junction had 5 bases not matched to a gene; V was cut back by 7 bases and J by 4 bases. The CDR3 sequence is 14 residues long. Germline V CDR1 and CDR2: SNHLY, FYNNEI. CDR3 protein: CASTRLAVYNEQFF. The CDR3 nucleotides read TGTGCCAGCACAAGACTAGCGGTTTACAATGAGCAGTTCTTC.

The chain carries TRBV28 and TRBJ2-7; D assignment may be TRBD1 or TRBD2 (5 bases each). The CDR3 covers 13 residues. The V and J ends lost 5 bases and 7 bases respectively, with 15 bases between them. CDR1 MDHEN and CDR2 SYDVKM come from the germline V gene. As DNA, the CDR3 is TGTGCCAGCAGTGTTTGGGACGGTACTGAGCAGTACTTC. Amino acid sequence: CASSVWDGTEQYF.

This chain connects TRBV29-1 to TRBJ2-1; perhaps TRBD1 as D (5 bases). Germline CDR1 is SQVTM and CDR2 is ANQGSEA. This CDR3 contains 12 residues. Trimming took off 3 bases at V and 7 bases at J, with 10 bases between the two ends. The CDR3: CSVDRVRNEQFF. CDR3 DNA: TGCAGCGTTGACAGGGTCCGGAATGAGCAGTTCTTC.

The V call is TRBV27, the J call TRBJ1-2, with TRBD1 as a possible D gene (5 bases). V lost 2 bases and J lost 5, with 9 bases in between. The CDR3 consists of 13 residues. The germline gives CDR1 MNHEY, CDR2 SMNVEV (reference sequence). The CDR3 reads CASSLIKGYGYTF. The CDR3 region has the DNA TGTGCCAGCAGTTTAATTAAGGGGTATGGCTACACCTTC.

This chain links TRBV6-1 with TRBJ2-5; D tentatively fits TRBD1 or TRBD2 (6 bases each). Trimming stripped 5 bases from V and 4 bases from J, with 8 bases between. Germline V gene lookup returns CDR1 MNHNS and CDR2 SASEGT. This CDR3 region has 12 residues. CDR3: CASSKGGETQYF. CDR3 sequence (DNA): TGTGCCAGCAGTAAGGGGGGAGAGACCCAGTACTTC.

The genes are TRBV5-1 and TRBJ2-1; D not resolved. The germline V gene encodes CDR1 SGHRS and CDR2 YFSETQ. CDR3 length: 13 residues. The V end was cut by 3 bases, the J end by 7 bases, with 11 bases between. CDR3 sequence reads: CASSYRVLNEQFF. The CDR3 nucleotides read TGCGCCAGCAGCTACCGAGTTCTAAATGAGCAGTTCTTC.

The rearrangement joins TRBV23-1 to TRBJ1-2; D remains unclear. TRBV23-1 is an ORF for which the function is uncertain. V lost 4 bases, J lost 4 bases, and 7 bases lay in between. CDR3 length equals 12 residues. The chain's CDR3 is CASSRVGYGYTF. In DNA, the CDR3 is TGCGCCAGCAGTCGGGTCGGCTATGGCTACACCTTC.

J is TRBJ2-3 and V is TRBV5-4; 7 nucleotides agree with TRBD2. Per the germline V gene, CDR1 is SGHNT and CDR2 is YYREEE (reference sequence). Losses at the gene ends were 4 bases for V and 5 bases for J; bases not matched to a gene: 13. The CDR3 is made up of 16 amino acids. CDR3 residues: CASSPSLAPEGDTQYF. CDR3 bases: TGTGCCAGCAGCCCGTCACTAGCGCCTGAGGGAGATACGCAGTATTTT.

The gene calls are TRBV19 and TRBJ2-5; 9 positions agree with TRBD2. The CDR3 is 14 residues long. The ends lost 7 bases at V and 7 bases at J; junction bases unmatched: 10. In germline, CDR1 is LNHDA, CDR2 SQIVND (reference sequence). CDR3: CASTPSGRFGTQYF. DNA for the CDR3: TGTGCCAGTACCCCGAGCGGGAGGTTTGGGACCCAGTACTTC. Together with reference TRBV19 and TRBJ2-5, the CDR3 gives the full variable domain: DGGITQSPKYLFRKEGQNVTLSCEQNLNHDAMYWYRQDPGQGLRLIYYSQIVNDFQKGDIAEGYSVSREKKESFPLTVTSAQKNPTAFYLCASTPSGRFGTQYFGPGTRLLVL.

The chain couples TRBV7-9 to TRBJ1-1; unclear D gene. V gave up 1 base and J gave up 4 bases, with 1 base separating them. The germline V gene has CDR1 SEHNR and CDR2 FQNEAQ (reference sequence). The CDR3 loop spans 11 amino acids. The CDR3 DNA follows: TGTGCCAGCAGCTTAGTCACTGAAGCTTTCTTT. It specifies CASSLVTEAFF. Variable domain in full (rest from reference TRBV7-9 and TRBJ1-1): DTGVSQNPRHKITKRGQNVTFRCDPISEHNRLYWYRQTLGQGPEFLTYFQNEAQLEKSRLLSDRFSAERPKGSFSTLEIQRTEQGDSAMYLCASSLVTEAFFGQGTRLTVV.

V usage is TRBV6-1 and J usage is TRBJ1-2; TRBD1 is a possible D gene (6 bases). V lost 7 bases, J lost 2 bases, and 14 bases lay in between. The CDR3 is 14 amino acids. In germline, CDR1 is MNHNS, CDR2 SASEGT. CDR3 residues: CASTPGGANYGYTF. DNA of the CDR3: TGTGCCAGCACCCCGGGGGGCGCGAACTATGGCTACACCTTC.

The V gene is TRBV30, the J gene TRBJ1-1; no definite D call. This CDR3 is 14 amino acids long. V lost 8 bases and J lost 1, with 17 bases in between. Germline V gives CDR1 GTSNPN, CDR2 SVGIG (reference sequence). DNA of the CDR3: TGTGCCCGCGGAAGGGTGGAGGGGAACACTGAAGCTTTCTTT. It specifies CARGRVEGNTEAFF.

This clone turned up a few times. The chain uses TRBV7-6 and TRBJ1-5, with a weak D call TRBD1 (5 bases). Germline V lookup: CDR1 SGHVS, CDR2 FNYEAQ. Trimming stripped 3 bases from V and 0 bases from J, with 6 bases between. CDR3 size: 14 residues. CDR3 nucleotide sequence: TGTGCCAGCAGCTTGACAGATAGCAATCAGCCCCAGCATTTT. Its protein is CASSLTDSNQPQHF.

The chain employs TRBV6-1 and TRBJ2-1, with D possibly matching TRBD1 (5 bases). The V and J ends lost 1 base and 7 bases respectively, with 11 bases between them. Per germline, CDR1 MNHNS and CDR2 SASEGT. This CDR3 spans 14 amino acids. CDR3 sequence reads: CASSEGQGGNEQFF. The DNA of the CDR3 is TGTGCCAGCAGTGAAGGTCAGGGTGGTAATGAGCAGTTCTTC.

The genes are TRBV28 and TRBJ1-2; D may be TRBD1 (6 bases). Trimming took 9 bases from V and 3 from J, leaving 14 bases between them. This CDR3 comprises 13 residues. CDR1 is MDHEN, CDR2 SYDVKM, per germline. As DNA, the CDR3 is TGTGCCAGTAGGGGGGCTATGGACTATGGCTACACCTTC. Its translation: CASRGAMDYGYTF.

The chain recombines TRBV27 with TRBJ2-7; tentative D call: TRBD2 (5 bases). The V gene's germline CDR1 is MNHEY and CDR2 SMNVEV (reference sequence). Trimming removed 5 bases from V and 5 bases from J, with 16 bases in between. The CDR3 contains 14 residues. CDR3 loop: CASSRRDYRHEQYF. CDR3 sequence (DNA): TGTGCCAGCAGTCGACGGGATTATCGCCACGAGCAGTACTTC.

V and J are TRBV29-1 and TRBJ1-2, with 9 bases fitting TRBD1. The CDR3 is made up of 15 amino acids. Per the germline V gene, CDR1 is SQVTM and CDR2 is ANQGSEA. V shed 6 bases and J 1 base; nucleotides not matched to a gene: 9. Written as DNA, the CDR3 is TGCAGCGTGGGGAGCGGGACAGGGCTTAACTATGGCTACACCTTC. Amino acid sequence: CSVGSGTGLNYGYTF.